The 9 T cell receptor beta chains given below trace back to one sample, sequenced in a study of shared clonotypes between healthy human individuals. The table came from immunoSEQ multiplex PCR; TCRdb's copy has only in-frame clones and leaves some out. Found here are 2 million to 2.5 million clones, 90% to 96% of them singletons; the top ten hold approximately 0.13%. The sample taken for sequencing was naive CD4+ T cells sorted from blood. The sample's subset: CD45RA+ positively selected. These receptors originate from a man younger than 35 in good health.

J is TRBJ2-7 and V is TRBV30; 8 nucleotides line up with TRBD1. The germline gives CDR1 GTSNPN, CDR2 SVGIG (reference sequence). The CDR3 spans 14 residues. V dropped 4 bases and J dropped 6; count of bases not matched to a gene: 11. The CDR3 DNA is TGTGCCTGGACGCCGGACAGGGCCTACGGCGAGCAGTACTTC. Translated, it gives CAWTPDRAYGEQYF.

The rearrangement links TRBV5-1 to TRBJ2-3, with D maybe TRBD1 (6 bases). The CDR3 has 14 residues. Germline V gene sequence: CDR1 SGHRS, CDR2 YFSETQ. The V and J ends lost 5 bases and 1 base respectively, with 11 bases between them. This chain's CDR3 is CASSGGAGTDTQYF. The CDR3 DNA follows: TGCGCCAGCAGTGGGGGCGCAGGCACAGATACGCAGTATTTT.

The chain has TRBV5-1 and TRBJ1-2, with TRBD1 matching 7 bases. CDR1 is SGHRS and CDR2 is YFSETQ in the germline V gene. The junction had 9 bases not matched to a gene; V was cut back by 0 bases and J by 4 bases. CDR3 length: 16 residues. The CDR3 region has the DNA TGCGCCAGCAGCTTGGTCGAGACAGGGTGGAGCTATGGCTACACCTTC. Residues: CASSLVETGWSYGYTF.

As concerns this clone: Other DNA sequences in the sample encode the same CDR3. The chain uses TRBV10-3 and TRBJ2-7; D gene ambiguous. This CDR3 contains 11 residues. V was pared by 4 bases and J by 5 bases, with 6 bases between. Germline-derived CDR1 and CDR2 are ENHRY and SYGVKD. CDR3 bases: TGTGCCATCAGTGTGGCCGACGAGCAGTACTTC. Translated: CAISVADEQYF.

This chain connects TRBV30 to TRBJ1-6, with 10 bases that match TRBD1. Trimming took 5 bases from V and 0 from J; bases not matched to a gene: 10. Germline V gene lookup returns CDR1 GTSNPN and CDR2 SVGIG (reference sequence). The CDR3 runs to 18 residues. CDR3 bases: TGTGCCTGGGAATCCAGCCGGACAGGGGGCTCCTATAATTCACCCCTCCACTTT. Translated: CAWESSRTGGSYNSPLHF.

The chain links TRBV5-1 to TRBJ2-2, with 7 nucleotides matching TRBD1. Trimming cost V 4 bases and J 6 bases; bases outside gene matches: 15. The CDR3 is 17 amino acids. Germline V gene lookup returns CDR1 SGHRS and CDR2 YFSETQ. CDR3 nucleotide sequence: TGCGCCAGCAGCCCTGGCATGACAGGGATGATCGCCGGGGAGCTGTTTTTT. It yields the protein CASSPGMTGMIAGELFF.

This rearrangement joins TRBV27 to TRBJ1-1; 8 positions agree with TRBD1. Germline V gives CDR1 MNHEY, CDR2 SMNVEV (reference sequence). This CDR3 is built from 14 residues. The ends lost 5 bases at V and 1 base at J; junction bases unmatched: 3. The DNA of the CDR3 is TGTGCCAGCAGTGTCGGGACAGGGAACACTGAAGCTTTCTTT. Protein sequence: CASSVGTGNTEAFF.

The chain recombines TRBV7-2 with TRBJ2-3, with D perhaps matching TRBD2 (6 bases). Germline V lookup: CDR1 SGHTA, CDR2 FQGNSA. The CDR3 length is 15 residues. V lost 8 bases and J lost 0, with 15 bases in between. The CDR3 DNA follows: TGTGCCAGCGGGTCCGGCGGGGTTAGCACAGATACGCAGTATTTT. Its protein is CASGSGGVSTDTQYF.

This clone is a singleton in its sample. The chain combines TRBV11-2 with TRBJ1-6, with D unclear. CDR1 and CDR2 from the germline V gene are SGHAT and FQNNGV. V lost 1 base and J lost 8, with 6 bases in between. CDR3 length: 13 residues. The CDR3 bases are TGTGCCAGCAGCTTAGCCGTGGATTCACCCCTCCACTTT. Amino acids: CASSLAVDSPLHF. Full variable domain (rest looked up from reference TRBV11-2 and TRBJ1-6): EAGVAQSPRYKIIEKRQSVAFWCNPISGHATLYWYQQILGQGPKLLIQFQNNGVVDDSQLPKDRFSAERLKGVDSTLKIQPAKLEDSAVYLCASSLAVDSPLHFGNGTRLTVT.